The 29 T cell receptor beta chains below all came from one sample that was sequenced in a study of cytomegalovirus exposure and HLA in healthy donors. The PCR contained 60 Vbeta and 13 Jbeta primers. Libraries were prepared by immunoSEQ multiplex PCR; TCRdb keeps only in-frame clonotypes and omits some of them. The table lists approximately 120,000 clones, 76% of them singletons. The sequencing input was PBMCs. These receptors originate from a man between 50 and 59 years old in good health and CMV-seronegative.

This chain joins TRBV2 and TRBJ2-1; 9 nucleotides agree with TRBD2. This CDR3 region has 16 residues. CDR1 is SNHLY and CDR2 is FYNNEI in the germline V gene. V gave up 5 bases and J gave up 3 bases; unmatched junction bases: 8. CDR3 nucleotides: TGTGCCAGCAGTAGGGGTCGACTAGCGGACTACAATGAGCAGTTCTTC. Residues: CASSRGRLADYNEQFF.

The CDR3 loop reads CASSMRTVQPQHF. In DNA, the CDR3 is TGTGCCAGTAGTATGAGGACAGTTCAGCCCCAGCATTTT. V and J are TRBV19 and TRBJ1-5, with a possible D match to TRBD1 (6 bases). With 3 bases removed from V and 6 bases from J, the gap between germline ends came to 9 bases. The CDR3 runs 13 residues. Germline V gene sequence: CDR1 LNHDA, CDR2 SQIVND (reference sequence).

This clone turned up a few times. The chain couples TRBV7-9 to TRBJ2-5; 9 bases are shared with TRBD2. The trim removed 3 bases at V and 1 base at J, leaving 0 bases unmatched. The CDR3 spans 14 residues. The V gene's germline CDR1 is SEHNR and CDR2 FQNEAQ (reference sequence). The DNA of the CDR3 is TGTGCCAGCAGCTTGGGACTAGCCCAAGAGACCCAGTACTTC. This gives the protein CASSLGLAQETQYF.

This clone was seen a few times. The chain uses TRBV9 and TRBJ2-3; 9 nucleotides line up with TRBD2. CDR3 length: 16 amino acids. The germline CDR1 and CDR2 sequences are SGDLS and YYNGEE. V trimming: 0 bases; J trimming: 4 bases; junction bases outside the gene matches: 6. CDR3 DNA sequence: TGTGCCAGCAGCGTAGCTCCAGCGGGGGGCGCAGATACGCAGTATTTT. It encodes CASSVAPAGGADTQYF.

V and J are TRBV19 and TRBJ2-1; 8 bases match TRBD2. The CDR3 covers 13 residues. The germline CDR1 and CDR2 sequences are LNHDA and SQIVND (reference sequence). Trimming removed 7 bases from V and 8 bases from J; junction bases left unmatched: 7. The CDR3 region is CASITGGGHEQFF. The CDR3 nucleotides are TGTGCCAGTATCACGGGGGGGGGACATGAGCAGTTCTTC.

This clone was seen once. The chain employs TRBV6-1 and TRBJ1-5; D might be TRBD1 (5 bases). Looked up from germline, CDR1 is MNHNS and CDR2 is SASEGT. The CDR3 is made up of 14 amino acids. V lost 0 bases, J lost 6 bases, and 9 bases lay in between. The DNA of the CDR3 is TGTGCCAGCAGTGAAGCGAGGGACTTTCAGCCCCAGCATTTT. Encoded protein: CASSEARDFQPQHF.

The genes are TRBV19 and TRBJ1-1; 10 bases line up with TRBD1. J lost 7 bases, V lost 6 bases, and 11 bases had no gene match. The CDR3 extends over 15 amino acids. From germline, CDR1 is LNHDA and CDR2 SQIVND (reference sequence). Here the CDR3 DNA reads TGTGCCAGTAGCGACATCCCCGGGGACAGGGGTGAAGCTTTCTTT. Translated: CASSDIPGDRGEAFF.

V is TRBV2 and J is TRBJ1-5; 7 bases align to TRBD1. The V gene end was trimmed by 6 bases and the J gene end by 4 bases; junction bases not matched to a gene: 6. Germline V gene data show CDR1 as SNHLY and CDR2 as FYNNEI. The CDR3 is 14 residues long. The chain's CDR3 is CASSKTGTNQPQHF. DNA for the CDR3: TGTGCCAGCAGCAAGACAGGGACTAATCAGCCCCAGCATTTT.

The genes are TRBV4-3 and TRBJ1-1; D uncertain. CDR1 is LGHNA and CDR2 is YSLEER in the germline V gene. V was cut by 3 bases and J by 3 bases, with 11 bases left in between. The CDR3 extends over 14 amino acids. The CDR3 region is CASSHEVRDTEAFF. The CDR3 DNA reads TGCGCCAGCAGCCATGAGGTGAGGGACACTGAAGCTTTCTTT.

This clone was seen a few times. CDR3 nucleotides: TGTGCCAGCAGCTTCGGGACAGTTAACTATGGCTACACCTTC. Protein: CASSFGTVNYGYTF. This rearrangement joins TRBV7-9 to TRBJ1-2; TRBD1 aligns across 7 bases. The germline V gene encodes CDR1 SEHNR and CDR2 FQNEAQ (reference sequence). The CDR3 is 14 residues long. The J segment lost 1 base and the V segment lost 3 bases, leaving 2 bases of the junction unmatched.

The rearrangement joins TRBV9 to TRBJ1-3; maybe TRBD1 (6 bases). This CDR3 comprises 15 residues. V dropped 3 bases and J dropped 3 bases, with 13 bases sitting between them. Germline CDR1 reads SGDLS; CDR2 reads YYNGEE. The CDR3 region has the DNA TGTGCCAGCAGCGATCTCCGGGACATTGGAAACACCATATATTTT. Translated, it gives CASSDLRDIGNTIYF.

This clone appeared a few times. The chain has TRBV7-2 and TRBJ2-7; D is perhaps TRBD2 (5 bases). Trimming left V 5 bases short and J 5 bases short, with 16 bases between. The germline V gene has CDR1 SGHTA and CDR2 FQGNSA. This CDR3 spans 14 amino acids. The CDR3 region is CASSPIGVRNEQYF. CDR3 coding DNA: TGTGCCAGCAGCCCGATCGGGGTTCGGAACGAGCAGTACTTC.

V gene TRBV6-5 combines with J gene TRBJ2-5, with a weak D call TRBD2 (6 bases). This CDR3 is built from 16 residues. V was clipped by 0 bases and J by 7 bases, with 18 bases between them. CDR1 and CDR2 (germline): MNHEY, SVGAGI. The CDR3 loop is CASSYSGGPGMGTQYF. CDR3 bases: TGTGCCAGCAGTTACTCGGGGGGACCCGGGATGGGGACCCAGTACTTC.

This chain uses TRBV7-2 with TRBJ1-3; no definite D call. The CDR3 spans 13 residues. V was pared by 6 bases and J by 0 bases, with 6 bases between. Germline values: CDR1 SGHTA, CDR2 FQGNSA. The CDR3 loop reads CASRPGSGNTIYF. The CDR3 nucleotides read TGTGCCAGCAGACCGGGCTCTGGAAACACCATATATTTT. The variable domain in full, completed from reference TRBV7-2 and TRBJ1-3, reads GAGVSQSPSNKVTEKGKDVELRCDPISGHTALYWYRQSLGQGLEFLIYFQGNSAPDKSGLPSDRFSAERTGGSVSTLTIQRTQQEDSAVYLCASRPGSGNTIYFGEGSWLTVV.

V gene TRBV28 combines with J gene TRBJ2-7, with D possibly matching TRBD2 (6 bases). CDR1 and CDR2 (germline): MDHEN, SYDVKM. V lost 3 bases and J lost 3, with 12 bases in between. The CDR3 extends over 14 amino acids. For the CDR3, the DNA is TGTGCCAGCAGTTTGGGGGGTGTCGGCTACGAGCAGTACGTC. It codes for CASSLGGVGYEQYV.

The CDR3 region is CASNPPSGPQYF. As DNA, the CDR3 is TGTGCCAGCAATCCCCCCAGTGGGCCACAGTACTTC. This sequence joins TRBV6-5 and TRBJ2-5, with no clear D. This CDR3 has 12 residues. Trimming took 7 bases from V and 11 from J, leaving 17 bases between them. Germline V gene lookup returns CDR1 MNHEY and CDR2 SVGAGI.

The gene calls are TRBV5-4 and TRBJ2-1, with TRBD2 identical over 9 bases. Looked up from germline, CDR1 is SGHNT and CDR2 is YYREEE (reference sequence). V shed 4 bases, J shed 8 bases, and the junction held 10 bases outside the gene matches. The CDR3 runs 15 residues. DNA of the CDR3: TGTGCCAGCAGCAGGGGGAGCGGGGGGAGTGATGAGCAGTTCTTC. Translated, it gives CASSRGSGGSDEQFF.

There are a few counts of this clone. The chain combines TRBV9 with TRBJ2-5; 11 nucleotides match TRBD2. The ends lost 0 bases at V and 5 bases at J; junction bases unmatched: 12. Germline-derived CDR1 and CDR2 are SGDLS and YYNGEE. The CDR3 runs 18 residues. Written as DNA, the CDR3 is TGTGCCAGCAGCGTAGGTGTAGCGGGGGGGCCTTTTCAGGAGACCCAGTACTTC. This codes for CASSVGVAGGPFQETQYF.

Here the CDR3 DNA reads TGTGCCAGCAGCTTCAGGGATGTTAATGAAAAACTGTTTTTT. This gives the protein CASSFRDVNEKLFF. The chain uses TRBV5-4 and TRBJ1-4, with D maybe TRBD1 (5 bases). The CDR3 consists of 14 residues. Trimming stripped 2 bases from V and 4 bases from J, with 9 bases between. Looked up from germline, CDR1 is SGHNT and CDR2 is YYREEE (reference sequence).

This chain uses TRBV7-2 with TRBJ1-1; the match to TRBD1 covers 9 bases. V dropped 0 bases and J dropped 10; count of bases not matched to a gene: 0. Germline V gene lookup returns CDR1 SGHTA and CDR2 FQGNSA. The CDR3 spans 12 residues. The CDR3 DNA sequence: TGTGCCAGCAGCTTAGCACAGGGGGCAGCTTTCTTT. Translating gives CASSLAQGAAFF. Full variable domain (outside the CDR3, taken from reference TRBV7-2 and TRBJ1-1): GAGVSQSPSNKVTEKGKDVELRCDPISGHTALYWYRQSLGQGLEFLIYFQGNSAPDKSGLPSDRFSAERTGGSVSTLTIQRTQQEDSAVYLCASSLAQGAAFFGQGTRLTVV.

This CDR3 is CASSLGDRGLGNTEAFF. For the CDR3, the DNA is TGTGCCAGCAGCTTGGGGGACAGGGGGCTGGGGAACACTGAAGCTTTCTTT. The V call is TRBV5-4, the J call TRBJ1-1; 12 nucleotides match TRBD1. Per germline, CDR1 SGHNT and CDR2 YYREEE (reference sequence). CDR3 length equals 17 residues. V lost 0 bases and J lost 1; bases outside the gene matches: 4.

The CDR3 here is CASSLGGGSRAFF. CDR3 DNA: TGTGCCAGCAGCTTAGGAGGGGGCAGTCGAGCTTTCTTT. The gene calls are TRBV7-9 and TRBJ1-1; 7 nucleotides align to TRBD1. The CDR3 covers 13 residues. The ends lost 1 base at V and 10 bases at J; junction bases unmatched: 6. Per germline, CDR1 SEHNR and CDR2 FQNEAQ (reference sequence).

V and J are TRBV15 and TRBJ1-2; 7 nucleotides match TRBD1. V lost 3 bases to trimming and J lost 2 bases; unmatched junction nucleotides: 9. Germline-derived CDR1 and CDR2 are LNHNV and YYDKDF (reference sequence). The CDR3 runs 16 residues. Here the CDR3 DNA reads TGTGCCACCAGCAGGGCGACAGGGTTGTGGAACTATGGCTACACCTTC. Its protein is CATSRATGLWNYGYTF.

This clone was detected a few times. The chain links TRBV29-1 to TRBJ2-3; D is undetermined. Trimming stripped 4 bases from V and 2 bases from J, with 7 bases between. The CDR3 extends over 12 amino acids. Germline V gives CDR1 SQVTM, CDR2 ANQGSEA. The CDR3 DNA reads as TGCAGCGTTGCTGACTTCACAGATACGCAGTATTTT. It encodes CSVADFTDTQYF.

V and J are TRBV18 and TRBJ2-1; 9 bases line up with TRBD2. Per the germline V gene, CDR1 is KGHSH and CDR2 is LQKENI. V lost 1 base to trimming and J lost 10 bases; unmatched junction nucleotides: 5. The CDR3 is 14 amino acids. CDR3 nucleotide sequence: TGTGCCAGCTCACCACGAGCGGGGGGCGACGAGCAGTTCTTC. This sequence encodes CASSPRAGGDEQFF.

CDR3 sequence: CATSTGEAAGYGYTF. The CDR3 coding sequence is TGTGCCACCAGCACCGGGGAGGCGGCGGGCTATGGCTACACCTTC. The chain couples TRBV15 to TRBJ1-2; unclear D gene. The CDR3 length is 15 residues. CDR1 is LNHNV, CDR2 YYDKDF, per germline (reference sequence). The V end was cut by 4 bases, the J end by 4 bases, with 16 bases between.

The chain uses TRBV6-5 and TRBJ2-1; D is unresolved. V shed 7 bases and J shed 3 bases, with 10 bases lying between them. The CDR3 consists of 13 residues. CDR1 MNHEY and CDR2 SVGAGI come from the germline V gene. CDR3 residues: CASTGTVYNEQFF. In DNA, the CDR3 is TGTGCCAGCACCGGAACAGTCTACAATGAGCAGTTCTTC.

The chain recombines TRBV5-8 with TRBJ2-7, with 8 nucleotides matching TRBD1. Germline V gene lookup returns CDR1 SGHTS and CDR2 YDEGEE. V lost 1 base and J lost 2; bases outside the gene matches: 5. This CDR3 comprises 15 residues. The CDR3 protein is CASSLRQGATYEQYF. The DNA for the CDR3 is TGTGCCAGCAGCTTGAGGCAGGGGGCCACCTACGAGCAGTACTTC.

V and J are TRBV2 and TRBJ1-6; D perhaps matches TRBD1 (5 bases). The CDR3 is 12 residues long. CDR1 and CDR2 (germline): SNHLY, FYNNEI. Trimming removed 11 bases from V and 7 bases from J, with 12 bases in between. DNA for the CDR3: TGTGCCGGGGGGGGAGGCAATTCACCCCTCCACTTT. It codes for CAGGGGNSPLHF. Full variable domain (rest looked up from reference TRBV2 and TRBJ1-6): EPEVTQTPSHQVTQMGQEVILRCVPISNHLYFYWYRQILGQKVEFLVSFYNNEISEKSEIFDDQFSVERPDGSNFTLKIRSTKLEDSAMYFCAGGGGNSPLHFGNGTRLTVT.